This TCR beta chain was identified in a study of T cell responses to AZD1222 COVID-19 vaccine. The CDR3 sequence is 16 residues long. Germline V lookup: CDR1 MDHEN, CDR2 SYDVKM. With V trimmed by 2 bases and J by 1 base, 8 bases remained unmatched. Profiling relied on immunoSEQ multiplex PCR, and the TCRdb table lists in-frame clones only, not all of them. The repertoire has 150,000 to 200,000 clones, 75% to 90% of them found once; the top ten carry roughly 2.5%. The sequence came from an adult in good health. The sequences come from peripheral blood, collected on day 0 of AZD1222 vaccination. V is TRBV28 and J is TRBJ2-7, with 7 bases fitting TRBD1. CDR3 bases: TGTGCCAGCAGTTTAGGGGGCAGGGGGTCGTCCTACGAGCAGTACTTC. Translating it yields CASSLGGRGSSYEQYF.